The rows below give T cell receptor beta chains drawn from one sample of a study of cytomegalovirus exposure and HLA in healthy donors. Data came from immunoSEQ multiplex PCR; TCRdb stores just in-frame clones and leaves some out. Of some 200,000 clones listed, 75% to 90% are singletons. The sequenced sample was PBMCs. Receptor source: a man in his forties or fifties in good health and CMV-seropositive. Both conserved end residues are part of each CDR3. A D gene is named only where the DNA matches it firmly. Some rows mark clone size as missing; the rest say once, few, many or name a class of expanded clone.

V gene: TRBV19; J gene: TRBJ2-2; clone size: NA; D gene: NA; CDR3 protein: CASSIDSYTGELFF; CDR3 DNA: TGTGCCAGTAGTATTGACTCCTACACCGGGGAGCTGTTTTTT
V gene: TRBV4-2; J gene: TRBJ1-5; clone size: few; D gene: NA; CDR3 protein: CASSQGPGNQPQHF; CDR3 DNA: TGTGCCAGCAGCCAAGGCCCGGGGAATCAGCCCCAGCATTTT
V gene: TRBV4-1; J gene: TRBJ1-1; clone size: NA; D gene: NA; CDR3 protein: CASSRQGEAFF; CDR3 DNA: TGCGCCAGCAGCCGGCAGGGGGAAGCTTTCTTT
V gene: TRBV27; J gene: TRBJ2-4; clone size: NA; D gene: NA; CDR3 protein: CASTAPAGNIQYF; CDR3 DNA: TGTGCCAGCACCGCCCCCGCGGGAAACATTCAGTACTTC
V gene: TRBV7-9; J gene: TRBJ1-1; clone size: NA; D gene: NA; CDR3 protein: CASSLDRYTEAFF; CDR3 DNA: TGTGCCAGCAGCCTCGACAGATACACTGAAGCTTTCTTT
V gene: TRBV10-2; J gene: TRBJ1-2; clone size: NA; D gene: NA; CDR3 protein: CASSETATGFGYTF; CDR3 DNA: TGCGCCAGCAGTGAGACCGCGACAGGTTTTGGCTACACCTTC
V gene: TRBV28; J gene: TRBJ1-2; clone size: NA; D gene: TRBD1; CDR3 protein: CASSEQGLHGYTF; CDR3 DNA: TGTGCCAGCAGCGAACAGGGGTTACATGGCTACACCTTC
V gene: TRBV4-3; J gene: TRBJ2-2; clone size: NA; D gene: NA; CDR3 protein: CASSQDRGPGELFF; CDR3 DNA: TGCGCCAGCAGCCAAGATCGGGGTCCCGGGGAGCTGTTTTTT
V gene: TRBV5-1; J gene: TRBJ2-5; clone size: NA; D gene: NA; CDR3 protein: CASSLGVIQETQYF; CDR3 DNA: TGCGCCAGCAGCTTGGGCGTAATCCAAGAGACCCAGTACTTC
V gene: TRBV19; J gene: TRBJ2-2; clone size: NA; D gene: TRBD1; CDR3 protein: CASELGRTGVLGTGELFF; CDR3 DNA: TGTGCCAGTGAACTGGGGAGGACAGGGGTTTTGGGCACCGGGGAGCTGTTTTTT
V gene: TRBV21-1; J gene: TRBJ2-3; clone size: NA; D gene: NA; CDR3 protein: CANEGGSSPPNSSTDTQYF; CDR3 DNA: TGTGCCAACGAAGGGGGCTCCAGCCCCCCCAATTCTAGCACAGATACGCAGTATTTT
V gene: TRBV25-1; J gene: TRBJ1-4; clone size: NA; D gene: NA; CDR3 protein: CAGSEWRGEDEKLFF; CDR3 DNA: TGTGCCGGCAGTGAATGGAGGGGAGAGGATGAAAAACTGTTTTTT
V gene: TRBV15; J gene: TRBJ2-7; clone size: NA; D gene: NA; CDR3 protein: CATSRDPTVGSREQYF; CDR3 DNA: TGTGCCACCAGCAGAGATCCGACTGTTGGCTCCCGGGAGCAGTACTTC